This T cell receptor (beta chain) came from a study of human T cells and chemical hapten exposure. Study details: The scalp of each patient received a weekly diphenylcyclopropenone dose for the full approximately 22-week study.

This clonotype was seen at least ten times. Time point meaning: pre-sensitization, week 0. The treatment: therapeutic diphenylcyclopropenone sensitization with weekly scalp DPC. People who gave samples had alopecia, were 18 to 70 years old, and were suitable for DPC. Sequencing started from total RNA isolated from unfractionated whole blood. Germline CDR1 reads KGHSH; CDR2 reads LQKENI. This CDR3 is 15 amino acids long. The ends were cut back, 1 base at V and 4 bases at J, with 13 bases in the middle. TCRdb re-called the RACE reads with MiXCR, one entry per CDR3 protein. The sample lists over 300,000 distinct CDR3 sequences; approximately 5.1% were seen once.

The chain has TRBV18 and TRBJ1-1; D not certain. The specimen was whole blood, collected in connection with sensitization to the hapten diphenylcyclopropenone (DPC). The receptor's source is a woman in her fifties or sixties with alopecia areata. Some clones in this sample may be carry-over from other donors' samples. This CDR3 reads CASSPQEGFGTEAFF. In DNA, the CDR3 is TGTGCCAGCTCACCACAGGAGGGATTCGGCACTGAAGCTTTCTTT. Based on the CDR3 plus reference TRBV18 and TRBJ1-1, the full variable domain is NAGVMQNPRHLVRRRGQEARLRCSPMKGHSHVYWYRQLPEEGLKFMVYLQKENIIDESGMPKERFSAEFPKEGPSILRIQQVVRGDSAAYFCASSPQEGFGTEAFFGQGTRLTVV.